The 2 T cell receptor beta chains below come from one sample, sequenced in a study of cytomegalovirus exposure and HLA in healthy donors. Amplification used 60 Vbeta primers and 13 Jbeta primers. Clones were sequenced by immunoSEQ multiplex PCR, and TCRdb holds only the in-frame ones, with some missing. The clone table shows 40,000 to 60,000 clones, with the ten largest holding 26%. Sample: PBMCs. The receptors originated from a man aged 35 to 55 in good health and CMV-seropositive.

The CDR3 DNA follows: TGTGCCAGCGACCCCGGGGGAGGCTACACCTTC. Translated: CASDPGGGYTF. The gene calls are TRBV7-9 and TRBJ1-2; tentatively, D is TRBD1 (5 bases). In germline, CDR1 is SEHNR, CDR2 FQNEAQ (reference sequence). Trimming took off 8 bases at V and 8 bases at J, with 12 bases between the two ends. This CDR3 has 11 amino acids. Drawing the rest from reference TRBV7-9 and TRBJ1-2, the complete variable domain is DTGVSQNPRHKITKRGQNVTFRCDPISEHNRLYWYRQTLGQGPEFLTYFQNEAQLEKSRLLSDRFSAERPKGSFSTLEIQRTEQGDSAMYLCASDPGGGYTFGSGTRLTVV.

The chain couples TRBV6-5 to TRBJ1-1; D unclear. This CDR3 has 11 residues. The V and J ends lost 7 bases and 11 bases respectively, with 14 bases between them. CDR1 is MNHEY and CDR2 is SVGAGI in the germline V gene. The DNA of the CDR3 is TGTGCCAGCACCTCTGGTGTGGGCGCTTTCTTT. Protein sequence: CASTSGVGAFF.